The 10 T cell receptor beta chains below come from one sample, sequenced in a study of blood T cell repertoires in COVID-19. Assay: immunoSEQ multiplex PCR; the TCRdb copy retains only in-frame clones and omits some. This sample yields roughly 330,000 clones, of which 70% to 90% are seen a single time; 5.5% to 6% belongs to the top ten. Source material: PBMCs or T cells enriched from blood (not recorded which). These receptors all stem from a woman in her thirties who had recovered from COVID-19.

V usage is TRBV29-1 and J usage is TRBJ1-1, with D perhaps matching TRBD1 (6 bases). CDR1 is SQVTM, CDR2 ANQGSEA, per germline. The CDR3 covers 13 residues. Trimming took off 5 bases at V and 3 bases at J, with 13 bases between the two ends. The CDR3 reads CSVFGGVYTEAFF. The CDR3 bases are TGCAGCGTTTTTGGGGGCGTTTACACTGAAGCTTTCTTT.

This chain uses TRBV5-1 with TRBJ2-1, with 10 bases aligning to TRBD1. V lost 0 bases to trimming and J lost 8 bases; unmatched junction nucleotides: 11. The CDR3 is 17 residues long. Per the germline V gene, CDR1 is SGHRS and CDR2 is YFSETQ. This CDR3 reads CASSLAGLGQGNDEQFF. Here the CDR3 DNA reads TGCGCCAGCAGCTTGGCCGGTTTGGGACAGGGGAACGATGAGCAGTTCTTC.

The J gene is TRBJ2-7, the V gene TRBV6-5; a weak D match, TRBD2 (6 bases). V lost 4 bases and J lost 4, with 17 bases in between. The V gene's germline CDR1 is MNHEY and CDR2 SVGAGI. This CDR3 contains 15 residues. This CDR3 reads CASSFRDFSMYEQYF. DNA of the CDR3: TGTGCCAGCAGTTTCCGGGACTTTAGTATGTACGAGCAGTACTTC.

This chain links TRBV20-1 with TRBJ2-2, with a weak D call TRBD1 (5 bases). Trimming removed 3 bases at V and 8 bases at J, with 13 bases between. The CDR3 is 13 amino acids. CDR1 is DFQATT and CDR2 is SNEGSKA in the germline V gene (reference sequence). The CDR3 DNA sequence: TGCAGTGCTAGTAGGGGCCCTTTGGGGGAGCTGTTTTTT. It specifies CSASRGPLGELFF.

As DNA, the CDR3 is TGTGCCAGCAGCCCACCTGGGACAGGGAATGGCTACACCTTC. Its protein product is CASSPPGTGNGYTF. The chain links TRBV7-9 to TRBJ1-2; 9 bases match TRBD1. The V and J ends lost 5 bases and 6 bases, in that order; junction bases with no gene match: 7. Germline CDR1 is SEHNR and CDR2 is FQNEAQ (reference sequence). This CDR3 region has 14 residues.

This clone appeared a few times. This chain connects TRBV3-1 (or the pseudogene TRBV3-2) to TRBJ1-1, with unresolved D. The V and J ends lost 3 bases and 1 base respectively, with 6 bases between them. The CDR3 is made up of 13 amino acids. Germline CDR1 and CDR2: LGHDT and YNNKEL (reference sequence). CDR3 protein: CASSHGENTEAFF. CDR3 sequence (DNA): TGTGCCAGCAGCCACGGGGAGAACACTGAAGCTTTCTTT.

The gene calls are TRBV30 and TRBJ1-6; 8 bases map to TRBD1. CDR1 GTSNPN and CDR2 SVGIG come from the germline V gene (reference sequence). The CDR3 has 14 amino acids. V lost 2 bases and J lost 10; bases outside the gene matches: 7. CDR3 residues: CAWSQDRAGSPLHF. The CDR3 DNA reads as TGTGCCTGGAGTCAGGACAGGGCAGGGTCACCCCTCCACTTT. Using reference TRBV30 and TRBJ1-6 for the parts outside the CDR3, the full variable domain is SQTIHQWPATLVQPVGSPLSLECTVEGTSNPNLYWYRQAAGRGLQLLFYSVGIGQISSEVPQNLSASRPQDRQFILSSKKLLLSDSGFYLCAWSQDRAGSPLHFGNGTRLTVT.

The chain has TRBV5-1 and TRBJ1-3; D ambiguous. This CDR3 spans 16 amino acids. Germline V gives CDR1 SGHRS, CDR2 YFSETQ. V was shortened by 4 bases and J by 2 bases, with 16 bases between the two germline ends. CDR3 in DNA: TGCGCCAGCAGCGCGGGGTCTTTCCCTCCTGGAAACACCATATATTTT. This sequence encodes CASSAGSFPPGNTIYF.

This clone was counted only a few times. This chain joins TRBV6-5 and TRBJ1-5; 7 bases are a match to TRBD1. Germline CDR1 reads MNHEY; CDR2 reads SVGAGI. J lost 5 bases, V lost 6 bases, and 4 bases had no gene match. CDR3 length equals 13 residues. The CDR3 protein is CASSVDRDQPQHF. The CDR3 DNA follows: TGTGCCAGCAGCGTAGACAGGGATCAGCCCCAGCATTTT.

The CDR3 reads CASRGDATNEKLFF. The CDR3 coding sequence is TGTGCCAGCCGAGGCGATGCAACTAATGAAAAACTGTTTTTT. The chain uses TRBV2 and TRBJ1-4; D is unresolved. CDR1 and CDR2 from the germline V gene are SNHLY and FYNNEI. The CDR3 is 14 amino acids. The V and J ends lost 8 bases and 0 bases respectively, with 10 bases between them. Full variable domain (missing parts from reference TRBV2 and TRBJ1-4): EPEVTQTPSHQVTQMGQEVILRCVPISNHLYFYWYRQILGQKVEFLVSFYNNEISEKSEIFDDQFSVERPDGSNFTLKIRSTKLEDSAMYFCASRGDATNEKLFFGSGTQLSVL.